These 8 T cell receptor beta chains were all obtained from the same sample, sequenced in a study of blood T cell repertoires in COVID-19. The table came from immunoSEQ multiplex PCR; TCRdb's copy has only in-frame clones and leaves some out. The repertoire holds roughly 240,000 clones, with approximately 85% as singletons. Material for sequencing was peripheral blood. These receptors were obtained from a woman in her seventies with acute or convalescent COVID-19.

V is TRBV5-5 and J is TRBJ2-5, with D possibly matching TRBD2 (6 bases). With 4 bases removed from V and 5 bases from J, the gap between germline ends came to 18 bases. The germline gives CDR1 SGHKS, CDR2 YYEKEE (reference sequence). The CDR3 spans 15 residues. The CDR3 here is CASSPAGLERETQYF. CDR3 nucleotide sequence: TGTGCCAGCAGCCCAGCGGGTTTGGAAAGGGAGACCCAGTACTTC. The variable domain in full, with the rest retrieved from reference TRBV5-5 and TRBJ2-5, is DAGVTQSPTHLIKTRGQQVTLRCSPISGHKSVSWYQQVLGQGPQFIFQYYEKEERGRGNFPDRFSARQFPNYSSELNVNALLLGDSALYLCASSPAGLERETQYFGPGTRLLVL.

The chain joins TRBV5-1 to TRBJ2-7, with 10 bases identical to TRBD1. CDR1 and CDR2 from the germline V gene are SGHRS and YFSETQ. Trimming cost V 4 bases and J 4 bases; bases outside gene matches: 8. The CDR3 contains 15 residues. CDR3 sequence reads: CASSQLGTGVYEQYF. CDR3 nucleotides: TGCGCCAGCAGCCAGTTGGGGACAGGGGTTTACGAGCAGTACTTC.

The chain joins TRBV7-2 to TRBJ2-5; 9 bases are shared with TRBD2. Per the germline V gene, CDR1 is SGHTA and CDR2 is FQGNSA. The V and J ends lost 1 base and 0 bases, in that order; junction bases with no gene match: 3. The CDR3 runs to 16 residues. The CDR3 DNA sequence: TGTGCCAGCAGCTTAGGGTTAGCGGGGGACCAAGAGACCCAGTACTTC. It codes for CASSLGLAGDQETQYF.

V usage is TRBV10-3 and J usage is TRBJ2-7; the D is unclear. CDR1 and CDR2 (germline): ENHRY, SYGVKD. The CDR3 sequence is 12 residues long. The ends were cut back, 3 bases at V and 7 bases at J, with 10 bases in the middle. CDR3 in DNA: TGTGCCATCAGTGATCCTTACGGTGAGCAGTACTTC. Amino acids: CAISDPYGEQYF.

The V gene is TRBV4-2, the J gene TRBJ2-3; 9 bases map to TRBD2. The germline V gene encodes CDR1 LGHNA and CDR2 YNFKEQ. This CDR3 has 17 amino acids. Trimming took 4 bases from V and 0 from J; bases not matched to a gene: 8. Here the CDR3 DNA reads TGTGCCAGCAGCCGAATGACTAGCGGAGAAAGCACAGATACGCAGTATTTT. The encoded protein is CASSRMTSGESTDTQYF.

The CDR3, as DNA: TGTGCCATCAGTGACGGGGGACAGGGAGTGGGTTCACCCCTCCACTTT. Its translation: CAISDGGQGVGSPLHF. The V and J genes are TRBV10-3 and TRBJ1-6; 9 bases agree with TRBD1. This CDR3 region has 16 residues. Germline-derived CDR1 and CDR2 are ENHRY and SYGVKD. V lost 3 bases to trimming and J lost 9 bases; unmatched junction nucleotides: 9.

This sequence joins TRBV7-9 and TRBJ1-4; D gene unclear. The length of the CDR3 is 15 residues. Germline-derived CDR1 and CDR2 are SEHNR and FQNEAQ (reference sequence). Between the trimmed V and J ends, which lost 8 bases and 2 bases, there was a span of 15 bases. Here the CDR3 reads CASGSLDRTNEKLFF. For the CDR3, the DNA is TGTGCCAGCGGGAGTTTGGACCGCACTAATGAAAAACTGTTTTTT.

On this clone itself: A read error may account for a junction end that differs from germline. The CDR3 region has the DNA TGTGCTAGCAGCTTAGGGGTGCGGGGGGGGCGAGAGACCCAGTACTTC. Its translation: CASSLGVRGGRETQYF. The V and J genes are TRBV7-7 and TRBJ2-5, with TRBD2 identical over 9 bases. The V gene's germline CDR1 is SSHAT and CDR2 FNYEAQ (reference sequence). The CDR3 contains 16 residues.